A single sample is the source of the 14 T cell receptor beta chains below, sequenced in a study of cytomegalovirus exposure and HLA in healthy donors. The PCR made use of 60 Vbeta and 13 Jbeta primers. Clones were sequenced by immunoSEQ multiplex PCR, and TCRdb holds only the in-frame ones, with some missing. The sample carries under 200,000 clones, roughly 82% recorded once. What was sequenced was PBMCs. These receptors all come from a man over 45 in good health and CMV-seropositive.

This chain joins TRBV5-1 and TRBJ2-3, with 9 bases identical to TRBD1. V lost 4 bases, J lost 8 bases, and 11 bases stayed unmatched. Per germline, CDR1 SGHRS and CDR2 YFSETQ. This CDR3 is 15 amino acids long. CDR3 region: CASSPDRGQLSTQYF. DNA of the CDR3: TGCGCCAGCAGCCCGGACAGGGGCCAGTTGTCTACGCAGTATTTT.

The gene calls are TRBV11-3 and TRBJ2-5, with TRBD1 matching 9 bases. CDR3 length: 16 amino acids. Germline V CDR1 and CDR2: SGHNT, YENEEA. With V trimmed by 7 bases and J by 0 bases, 9 bases remained unmatched. Here the CDR3 reads CASTPGQGRNQETQYF. The CDR3, as DNA: TGTGCCAGCACCCCAGGACAGGGGCGGAACCAAGAGACCCAGTACTTC.

A few counts support this clone. The chain carries TRBV2 and TRBJ1-5; TRBD1 agrees at 11 bases. There are 15 residues in the CDR3. Trimming at V came to 2 bases and at J to 9 bases, leaving 6 bases not matched to a gene. CDR1 and CDR2 from the germline V gene are SNHLY and FYNNEI. Here the CDR3 reads CASSESGQGAGPQHF. As DNA, the CDR3 is TGTGCCAGCAGTGAATCCGGACAGGGGGCTGGGCCCCAGCATTTT.

The rearrangement uses TRBV6-1 and TRBJ1-2, with TRBD1 identical over 8 bases. With 10 bases clipped from V and 2 bases from J, the junction kept 6 bases outside the gene matches. The CDR3 length is 13 residues. Germline V gene sequence: CDR1 MNHNS, CDR2 SASEGT. CDR3 in amino acids: CATSWDRNYGYTF. The CDR3 DNA follows: TGTGCCACCTCCTGGGACAGGAACTATGGCTACACCTTC.

The V call is TRBV29-1, the J call TRBJ1-1; perhaps TRBD1 as D (6 bases). The length of the CDR3 is 13 residues. The V and J ends lost 4 bases and 6 bases respectively, with 15 bases between them. The germline V gene encodes CDR1 SQVTM and CDR2 ANQGSEA. This CDR3 reads CSVGPGVGAEAFF. CDR3 DNA sequence: TGCAGCGTTGGGCCAGGGGTTGGAGCTGAAGCTTTCTTT. Full variable domain (missing parts from reference TRBV29-1 and TRBJ1-1): SAVISQKPSRDICQRGTSLTIQCQVDSQVTMMFWYRQQPGQSLTLIATANQGSEATYESGFVIDKFPISRPNLTFSTLTVSNMSPEDSSIYLCSVGPGVGAEAFFGQGTRLTVV.

The rearrangement links TRBV7-2 to TRBJ2-5, with 11 nucleotides matching TRBD2. The CDR3 is 18 amino acids. J gave up 1 base and V 5 bases, and 12 bases lay outside the gene matches. CDR1 is SGHTA and CDR2 is FQGNSA in the germline V gene. The CDR3 sequence: CASSMGTSGPAPQETQYF. CDR3 DNA: TGTGCCAGCAGCATGGGGACTAGCGGCCCAGCTCCCCAAGAGACCCAGTACTTC.

V and J are TRBV19 and TRBJ1-2; D gene unclear. The V gene's germline CDR1 is LNHDA and CDR2 SQIVND (reference sequence). Trimming removed 3 bases from V and 0 bases from J, with 8 bases in between. This CDR3 has 14 residues. The CDR3 DNA reads TGTGCCAGTAGTATCCAGATCCCTAACTATGGCTACACCTTC. Amino acid sequence: CASSIQIPNYGYTF.

The gene calls are TRBV6-5 and TRBJ1-2; D ambiguous. The V end was cut by 0 bases, the J end by 8 bases, with 19 bases between. Germline values: CDR1 MNHEY, CDR2 SVGAGI. The CDR3 has 16 residues. CDR3 nucleotide sequence: TGTGCCAGCAGTTACTCGACTACGGGCCCGAGTGGGGGCTACACCTTC. This sequence encodes CASSYSTTGPSGGYTF.

This rearrangement joins TRBV27 to TRBJ2-7; D uncertain. This CDR3 is built from 15 residues. V shed 3 bases and J shed 0 bases, with 12 bases lying between them. Germline values: CDR1 MNHEY, CDR2 SMNVEV (reference sequence). CDR3 bases: TGTGCCAGCAGTTTCAAACAGAGACCCTCCTACGAGCAGTACGTC. It yields the protein CASSFKQRPSYEQYV.

This chain uses TRBV5-1 with TRBJ2-1; 8 nucleotides line up with TRBD2. With 0 bases clipped from V and 3 bases from J, the junction kept 2 bases outside the gene matches. Germline-derived CDR1 and CDR2 are SGHRS and YFSETQ. The CDR3 is 15 amino acids. The CDR3 DNA sequence: TGCGCCAGCAGCTTGGCAGCGGGAGTCTACAATGAGCAGTTCTTC. Translating it yields CASSLAAGVYNEQFF.

The chain employs TRBV5-1 and TRBJ2-4; 11 nucleotides match TRBD2. Trimming took 3 bases from V and 6 from J; bases not matched to a gene: 11. Germline V gene data show CDR1 as SGHRS and CDR2 as YFSETQ. The length of the CDR3 is 17 residues. The CDR3 coding sequence is TGCGCCAGCAGCTGGAGACCCGGGACTAGCGGTTCAAACATTCAGTACTTC. Residues: CASSWRPGTSGSNIQYF.

The chain uses TRBV18 and TRBJ2-7, with TRBD2 matching over 7 bases. The CDR3 spans 16 residues. Germline V gives CDR1 KGHSH, CDR2 LQKENI. J lost 1 base, V lost 3 bases, and 9 bases had no gene match. CDR3 sequence: CASSPGMAGVSYEQYF. CDR3 coding DNA: TGTGCCAGCTCACCCGGCATGGCGGGGGTGTCCTACGAGCAGTACTTC.

The V and J genes are TRBV6-1 and TRBJ2-1, with 14 bases lining up with TRBD2. In germline, CDR1 is MNHNS, CDR2 SASEGT. This CDR3 has 15 residues. V trimming: 5 bases; J trimming: 6 bases; junction bases outside the gene matches: 3. The CDR3 loop reads CASSPTSGGANEQFF. DNA for the CDR3: TGTGCCAGCAGTCCGACTAGCGGGGGGGCCAATGAGCAGTTCTTC.

The chain uses TRBV18 and TRBJ1-5; a possible D gene is TRBD1 (5 bases). Germline V gene sequence: CDR1 KGHSH, CDR2 LQKENI. The CDR3 totals 14 residues. The V and J ends lost 6 bases and 3 bases respectively, with 12 bases between them. Here the CDR3 reads CASSEARDNQPQHF. Here the CDR3 DNA reads TGTGCCAGCTCTGAAGCCAGGGACAATCAGCCCCAGCATTTT.